The TCR beta chain under discussion was sequenced for a study of shared clonotypes between healthy human individuals (dated by TCRdb to 2020 to 2021). At the level of the whole study: A couple of women and a few men aged 18 to 49 years were included in the cohort. For each donor, three plates each were used for CD4 naive and CD4 memory, two plates were used for CD8 naive, and one plate was used for CD8 memory. Blood TCR repertoires of roughly 5 healthy adults were deeply sequenced to estimate repertoire size and the extent of clonotype sharing between individuals. Libraries were prepared and TCR repertoires were sequenced by different laboratories using diverse techniques, in order to increase sequencing depth and limit assay-specific biases. Each donor's leukapheresis produced roughly between about 0.85 and 10 billion PBMCs.

V is cut back by 5 bases and J by 4 bases, with 4 bases in the junction unmatched. According to the germline V gene, CDR1 reads MNHEY and CDR2 reads SVGAGI. Spanning cysteine to phenylalanine, the CDR3 consists of 13 amino acids. Only the CDR3 DNA is retained, 39 bases long and in frame from the first base. General study outcomes and caveats: The genetic and exposure-history diversity represented was limited by the small number of donors. Sampling was restricted to blood, and TCR repertoires in tissues likely differ from the TCR repertoires found in blood. Estimated clonotype richness was generally larger for naive than for memory subsets. Higher generation probabilities were observed for clonotypes shared by all four sorted-subset donors than for non-shared clonotypes. Roughly 5% of naive CD4, 3.5% of naive CD8, 2% to 2.5% of memory CD4, and 0.35% to 0.5% of memory CD8 clonotypes were shared across four donors. Based on pairwise subsampling, the degree of clonotype sharing among donors was expected to be affected by sequencing depth. Even with the large sequencing depth, rarefaction of the sorted-subset datasets indicated that sequencing was incomplete.

Donors were healthy HIV-negative adults with no recently reported acute infections or vaccinations. All donors were Caucasian adults living in Nashville, Tennessee, USA. Magnetic negative selection was used to enrich CD4+ T cells, after which naive cells were positively selected on CD45RA and the negative fraction became the memory subset. After blood collection by leukapheresis, PBMCs were isolated using Ficoll-Histopaque density gradient centrifugation and then cryopreserved in the vapor phase of liquid nitrogen. Analytical flow cytometry was used to check the purity and quantity of every magnetically sorted T cell population. From each sorted fraction, genomic DNA was isolated and quantified by UV absorbance on a Nanodrop 2000c. Turning to this clone: This clone's antigen is unknown. Base qualities were left out, and no much larger clone turns up one base away.

Using the deep immunoSEQ assay, TCR CDR3 regions were amplified from genomic DNA by multiplex PCR. Extracted genomic DNA from each cell subset was spread evenly across all wells of several immunoSEQ 96-well plates, with each plate serving as a replicate. For sorted subsets, 150 to 250 ng genomic DNA, equal to 30,000 or so T cell genomes, was loaded into each replicate PCR. The purified libraries were quantified using a Qubit 3.0 fluorometer, sized with a Bioanalyzer 2100, and then quantified again using the KAPA Library Quantification kit. Each immunoSEQ 96-well plate was sequenced on its own single-read 150-cycle Illumina NextSeq 550 flow cell. The paper's processing steps were these. Because the immunoSEQ output included only junctional sequences and no quality scores, the filtering could not be the same as the filtering used for full-length reads. Sequences were annotated with PyIR, a Python wrapper for IgBLAST v1.9, using IMGT germline references to assign V/J genes and CDR3. Reads with weak V/J assignments (E-value above 1e-6), missing CDR3, stop codons, out-of-frame junctions, or ambiguous translated residues were removed. V3J clonotypes were defined by identical inferred V gene, J gene, and CDR3 amino acid sequence. To compute the percentage overlap between repertoires, the number of shared unique clonotypes was divided by the size of the smaller repertoire. Richness of each repertoire was evaluated using RTK rarefaction, the Chao1 estimator, and Recon v2.1 estimates of unobserved clonotypes. Generation probabilities for all TCRbeta clonotypes obtained by the gDNA method from several donors were computed using OLGA. TCRdb took this table from immuneACCESS and kept in-frame rearrangements with V and J called. Such tables lack part of the clones; where checked against another copy, unresolved V genes explain under half of the gap, and the rest is unexplained. V, J and clone size were drawn from that table, and D and trimming were deduced from the DNA. This sample gives 2 million or so clones in total; about 95% of them show up just once. The ten biggest clones cover 0.13% of the sample.

This chain joins TRBV6-5 to TRBJ1-1; 7 middle bases align to TRBD1. Sequences were obtained from naive CD4+ T cells sorted from blood. In light of the paper, this sample's cell subset or site label describes: CD45RA+ positively selected. The sequence was collected from a man between 18 and 35 years old in good health. The CDR3 protein sequence reads: CASSARQGTEAFF. DNA sequence: TGTGCCAGCAGTGCCCGACAGGGCACTGAAGCTTTCTTT.